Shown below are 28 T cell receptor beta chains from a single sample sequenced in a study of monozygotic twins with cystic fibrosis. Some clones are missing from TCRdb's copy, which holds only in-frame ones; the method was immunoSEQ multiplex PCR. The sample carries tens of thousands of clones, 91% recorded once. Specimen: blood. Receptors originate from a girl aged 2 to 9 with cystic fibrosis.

The CDR3, as DNA: TGTGCCAGCAGCCTCACCGGACGGCCTAACTATGGCTACACCTTC. Protein product: CASSLTGRPNYGYTF. The chain employs TRBV5-6 and TRBJ1-2; D gene unclear. The germline CDR1 and CDR2 sequences are SGHDT and YYEEEE. V was pared by 4 bases and J by 0 bases, with 13 bases between. The CDR3 has 15 residues.

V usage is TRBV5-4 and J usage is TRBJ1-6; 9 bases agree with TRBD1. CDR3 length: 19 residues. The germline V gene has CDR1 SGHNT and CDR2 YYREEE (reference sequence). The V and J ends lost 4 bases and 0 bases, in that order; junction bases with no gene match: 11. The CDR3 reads CASSGKTQGAYSYNSPLHF. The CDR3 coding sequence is TGTGCCAGCAGCGGGAAGACACAGGGGGCGTACTCCTATAATTCACCCCTCCACTTT.

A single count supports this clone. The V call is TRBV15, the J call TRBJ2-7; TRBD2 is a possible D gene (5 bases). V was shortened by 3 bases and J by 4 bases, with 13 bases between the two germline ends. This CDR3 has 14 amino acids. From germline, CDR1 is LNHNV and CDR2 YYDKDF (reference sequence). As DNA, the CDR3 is TGTGCCACCAGCAGGGACTGGGGTCGGTACGAGCAGTACTTC. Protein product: CATSRDWGRYEQYF.

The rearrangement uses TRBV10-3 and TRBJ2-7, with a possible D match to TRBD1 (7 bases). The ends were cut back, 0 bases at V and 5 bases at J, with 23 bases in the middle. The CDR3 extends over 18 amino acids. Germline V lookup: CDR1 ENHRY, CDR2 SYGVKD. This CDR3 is CAISESVRLGGGRHEQYF. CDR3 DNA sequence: TGTGCCATCAGTGAGTCGGTGCGGCTTGGAGGGGGCCGACACGAGCAGTACTTC.

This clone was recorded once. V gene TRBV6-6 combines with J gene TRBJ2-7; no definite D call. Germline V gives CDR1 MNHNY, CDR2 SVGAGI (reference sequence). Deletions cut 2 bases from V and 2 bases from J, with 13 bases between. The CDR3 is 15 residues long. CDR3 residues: CASSYGPPVPYEQYF. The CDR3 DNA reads TGTGCCAGCAGTTACGGCCCCCCTGTGCCCTACGAGCAGTACTTC.

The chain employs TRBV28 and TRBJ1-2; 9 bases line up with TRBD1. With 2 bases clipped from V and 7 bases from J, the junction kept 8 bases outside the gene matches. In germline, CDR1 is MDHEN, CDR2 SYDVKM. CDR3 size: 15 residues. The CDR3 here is CASSLPDRGISGYTF. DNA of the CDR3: TGTGCCAGCAGTTTACCGGACAGGGGAATTAGTGGCTACACCTTC.

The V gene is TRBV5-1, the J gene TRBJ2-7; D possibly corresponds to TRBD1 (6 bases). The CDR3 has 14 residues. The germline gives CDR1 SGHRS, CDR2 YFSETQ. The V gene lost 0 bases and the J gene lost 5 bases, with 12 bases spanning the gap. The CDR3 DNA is TGCGCCAGCAGCTTGGAACAGGGTCGCAACGAGCAGTACTTC. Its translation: CASSLEQGRNEQYF. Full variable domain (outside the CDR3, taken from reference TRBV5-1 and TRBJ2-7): KAGVTQTPRYLIKTRGQQVTLSCSPISGHRSVSWYQQTPGQGLQFLFEYFSETQRNKGNFPGRFSGRQFSNSRSEMNVSTLELGDSALYLCASSLEQGRNEQYFGPGTRLTVT.

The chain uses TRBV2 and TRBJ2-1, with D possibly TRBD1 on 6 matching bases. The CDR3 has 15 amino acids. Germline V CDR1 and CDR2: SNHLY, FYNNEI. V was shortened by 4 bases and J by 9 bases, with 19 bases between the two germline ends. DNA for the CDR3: TGTGCCAGCAGTGGGGGGCCAGCCCAGGAGGCTGAGCAGTTCTTC. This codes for CASSGGPAQEAEQFF.

CDR3 loop: CASSLEGGSQPQHF. CDR3 coding DNA: TGTGCCAGCAGCCTTGAAGGGGGAAGTCAGCCCCAGCATTTT. V gene TRBV6-5 combines with J gene TRBJ1-5; D might be TRBD1 (6 bases). V lost 6 bases and J lost 6, with 15 bases in between. Germline assignment: CDR1 MNHEY and CDR2 SVGAGI. The CDR3 sequence is 14 residues long.

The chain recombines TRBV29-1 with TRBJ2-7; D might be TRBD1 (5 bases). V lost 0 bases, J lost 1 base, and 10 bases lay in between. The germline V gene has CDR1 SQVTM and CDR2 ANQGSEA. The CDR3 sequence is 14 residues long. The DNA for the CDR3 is TGCAGCGTTGAAGATGACCGACAGTCCTACGAGCAGTACTTC. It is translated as CSVEDDRQSYEQYF.

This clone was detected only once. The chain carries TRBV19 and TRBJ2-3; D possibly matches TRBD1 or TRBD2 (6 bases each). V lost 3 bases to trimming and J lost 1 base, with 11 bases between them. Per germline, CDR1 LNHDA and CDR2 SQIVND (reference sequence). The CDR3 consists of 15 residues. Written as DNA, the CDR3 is TGTGCCAGTAGTATGAGGGGGGAGGGCACAGATACGCAGTATTTT. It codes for CASSMRGEGTDTQYF.

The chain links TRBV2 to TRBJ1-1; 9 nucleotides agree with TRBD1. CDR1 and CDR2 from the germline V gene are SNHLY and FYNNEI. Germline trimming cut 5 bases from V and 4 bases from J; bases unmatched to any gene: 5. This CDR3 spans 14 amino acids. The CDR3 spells CASSWDRVGTEAFF. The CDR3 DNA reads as TGTGCCAGCAGTTGGGACAGGGTTGGCACTGAAGCTTTCTTT.

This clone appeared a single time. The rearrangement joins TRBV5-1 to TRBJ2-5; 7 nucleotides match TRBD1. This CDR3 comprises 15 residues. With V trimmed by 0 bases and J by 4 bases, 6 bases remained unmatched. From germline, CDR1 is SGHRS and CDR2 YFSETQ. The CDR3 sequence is CASSLGRQGVETQYF. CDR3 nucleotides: TGCGCCAGCAGCTTGGGTCGTCAGGGGGTAGAGACCCAGTACTTC.

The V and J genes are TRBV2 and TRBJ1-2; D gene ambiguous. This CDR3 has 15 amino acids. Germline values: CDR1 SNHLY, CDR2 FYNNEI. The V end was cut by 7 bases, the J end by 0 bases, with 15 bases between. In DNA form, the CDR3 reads TGTGCCAGCACCCACCCCGGTGTAGCTAACTATGGCTACACCTTC. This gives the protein CASTHPGVANYGYTF. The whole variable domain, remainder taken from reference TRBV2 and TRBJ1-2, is EPEVTQTPSHQVTQMGQEVILRCVPISNHLYFYWYRQILGQKVEFLVSFYNNEISEKSEIFDDQFSVERPDGSNFTLKIRSTKLEDSAMYFCASTHPGVANYGYTFGSGTRLTVV.

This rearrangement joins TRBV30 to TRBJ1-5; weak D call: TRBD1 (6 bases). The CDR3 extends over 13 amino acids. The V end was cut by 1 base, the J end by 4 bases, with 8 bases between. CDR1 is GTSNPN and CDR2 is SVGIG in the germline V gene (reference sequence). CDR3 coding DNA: TGTGCCTGGAGTGCCAGGGGAAATCAGCCCCAGCATTTT. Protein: CAWSARGNQPQHF.

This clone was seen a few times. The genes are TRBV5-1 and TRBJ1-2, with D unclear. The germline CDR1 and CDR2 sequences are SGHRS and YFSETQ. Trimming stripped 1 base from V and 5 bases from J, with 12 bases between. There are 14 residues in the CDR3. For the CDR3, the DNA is TGCGCCAGCAGCTTGTCGGCTGACTCTTATGGCTACACCTTC. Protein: CASSLSADSYGYTF.

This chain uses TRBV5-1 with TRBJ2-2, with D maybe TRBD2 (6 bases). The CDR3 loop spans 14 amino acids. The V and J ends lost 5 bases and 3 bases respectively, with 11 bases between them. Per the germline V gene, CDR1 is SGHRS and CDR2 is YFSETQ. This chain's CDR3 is CASRTLADTGELFF. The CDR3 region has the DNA TGCGCCAGCAGAACATTAGCGGACACCGGGGAGCTGTTTTTT. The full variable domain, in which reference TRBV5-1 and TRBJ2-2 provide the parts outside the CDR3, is KAGVTQTPRYLIKTRGQQVTLSCSPISGHRSVSWYQQTPGQGLQFLFEYFSETQRNKGNFPGRFSGRQFSNSRSEMNVSTLELGDSALYLCASRTLADTGELFFGEGSRLTVL.

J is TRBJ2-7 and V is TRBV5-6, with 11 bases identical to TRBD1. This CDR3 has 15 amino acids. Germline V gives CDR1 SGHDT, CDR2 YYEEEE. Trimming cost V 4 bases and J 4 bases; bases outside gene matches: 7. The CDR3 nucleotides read TGTGCCAGCAGCGACCGGGACAGGGGGTTATACGAGCAGTACTTC. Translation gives CASSDRDRGLYEQYF.

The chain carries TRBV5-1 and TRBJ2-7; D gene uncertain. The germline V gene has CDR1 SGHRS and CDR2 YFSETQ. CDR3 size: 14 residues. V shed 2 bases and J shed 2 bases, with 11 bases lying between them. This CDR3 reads CASSLDIMTYEQYF. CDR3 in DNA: TGCGCCAGCAGCTTAGACATAATGACCTACGAGCAGTACTTC.

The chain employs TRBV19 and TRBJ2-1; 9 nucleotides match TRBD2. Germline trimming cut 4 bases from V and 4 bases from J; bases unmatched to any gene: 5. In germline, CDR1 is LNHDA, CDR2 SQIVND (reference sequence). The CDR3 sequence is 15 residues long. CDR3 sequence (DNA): TGTGCCAGTAGTAACAGCGGGGGGCCGTACAATGAGCAGTTCTTC. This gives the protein CASSNSGGPYNEQFF.

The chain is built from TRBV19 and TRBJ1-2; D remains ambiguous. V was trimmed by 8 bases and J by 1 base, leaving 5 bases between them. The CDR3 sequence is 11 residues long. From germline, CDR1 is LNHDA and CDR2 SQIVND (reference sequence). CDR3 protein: CASSGNYGYTF. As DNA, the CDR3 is TGTGCCAGTTCGGGTAACTATGGCTACACCTTC.

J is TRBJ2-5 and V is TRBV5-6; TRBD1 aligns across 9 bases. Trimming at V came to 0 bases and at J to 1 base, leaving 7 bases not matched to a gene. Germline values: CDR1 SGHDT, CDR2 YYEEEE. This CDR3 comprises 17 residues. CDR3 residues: CASSLGYRGPVQETQYF. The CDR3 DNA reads TGTGCCAGCAGCTTGGGGTACAGGGGGCCTGTCCAAGAGACCCAGTACTTC.

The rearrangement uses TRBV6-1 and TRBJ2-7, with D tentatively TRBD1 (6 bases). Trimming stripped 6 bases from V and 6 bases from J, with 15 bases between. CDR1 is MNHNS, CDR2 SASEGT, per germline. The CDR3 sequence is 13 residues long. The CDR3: CASRFIQGPEQYF. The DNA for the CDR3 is TGTGCCAGCAGATTTATACAGGGTCCCGAGCAGTACTTC.

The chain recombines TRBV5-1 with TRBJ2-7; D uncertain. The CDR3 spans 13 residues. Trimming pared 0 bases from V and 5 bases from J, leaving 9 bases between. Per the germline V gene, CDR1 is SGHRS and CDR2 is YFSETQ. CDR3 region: CASSLAERHEQYF. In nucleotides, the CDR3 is TGCGCCAGCAGCTTGGCCGAGCGCCACGAGCAGTACTTC.

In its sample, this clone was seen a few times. The CDR3 here is CAWSVRAQPQHF. The CDR3 coding sequence is TGTGCCTGGAGTGTACGGGCTCAGCCCCAGCATTTT. V and J are TRBV30 and TRBJ1-5; no firm D call. This CDR3 spans 12 amino acids. Trimming shortened V by 0 bases and J by 6 bases, and 6 bases separated the two germline ends. Germline assignment: CDR1 GTSNPN and CDR2 SVGIG (reference sequence).

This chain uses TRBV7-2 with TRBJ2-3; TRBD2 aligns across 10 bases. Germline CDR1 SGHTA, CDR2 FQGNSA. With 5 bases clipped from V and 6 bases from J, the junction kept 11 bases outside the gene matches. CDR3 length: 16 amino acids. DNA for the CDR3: TGTGCCAGCAGCCCAGGTGCAGCGGGGGGGCCGGATACGCAGTATTTT. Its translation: CASSPGAAGGPDTQYF. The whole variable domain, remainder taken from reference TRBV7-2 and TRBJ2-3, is GAGVSQSPSNKVTEKGKDVELRCDPISGHTALYWYRQSLGQGLEFLIYFQGNSAPDKSGLPSDRFSAERTGGSVSTLTIQRTQQEDSAVYLCASSPGAAGGPDTQYFGPGTRLTVL.

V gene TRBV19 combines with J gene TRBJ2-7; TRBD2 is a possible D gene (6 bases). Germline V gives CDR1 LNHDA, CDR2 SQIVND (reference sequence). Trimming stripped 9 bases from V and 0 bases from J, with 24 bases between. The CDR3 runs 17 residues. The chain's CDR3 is CARGGGRPPTSSYEQYF. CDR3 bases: TGTGCCAGGGGGGGTGGCAGGCCCCCTACCAGCTCCTACGAGCAGTACTTC. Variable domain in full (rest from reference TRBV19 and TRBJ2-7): DGGITQSPKYLFRKEGQNVTLSCEQNLNHDAMYWYRQDPGQGLRLIYYSQIVNDFQKGDIAEGYSVSREKKESFPLTVTSAQKNPTAFYLCARGGGRPPTSSYEQYFGPGTRLTVT.

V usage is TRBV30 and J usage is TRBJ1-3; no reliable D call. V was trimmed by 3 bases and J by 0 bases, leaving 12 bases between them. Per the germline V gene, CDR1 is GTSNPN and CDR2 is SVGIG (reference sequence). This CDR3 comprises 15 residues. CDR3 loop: CAWRADSASGNTIYF. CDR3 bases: TGTGCCTGGAGGGCCGACTCAGCCTCTGGAAACACCATATATTTT.